Listed here is a single T cell receptor beta chain. This clonotype was detected many times. It lacks a known antigen. Within one base of it there is no much larger clone, and no base qualities were kept. Ficoll-Paque density gradient centrifugation was the method used to isolate PBMCs. The sample is drawn from a study of T-cell memory formation after mild COVID-19 (dated by TCRdb to about 2021). In terms of the full investigation: TCR sequence clusters from the two donors were found to be largely donor specific. Longitudinal TCRalpha and TCRbeta repertoire sequencing tracked T-cell clones expanding and contracting after mild COVID-19 in a couple of donors. Two young, previously healthy adult volunteers, one female and one male, were included in the cohort.

V and J are trimmed by 1 base and 2 bases, and the gene matches miss 1 base of the junction. As encoded in the germline V gene (reference sequence), CDR1 is SEHNR while CDR2 is FQNEAQ. The CDR3 contains 14 residues, cysteine and phenylalanine counted. Of all the DNA, just the CDR3 is kept, 42 bases in frame from base 1. What the authors observed across the whole study: From day 15 to 85, contracting clones showed balanced CD4/CD8 phenotypes, whereas a second wave of clones that expanded from day 15 to 37 leaned towards CD4+. The study included only a couple of mild cases, and larger cohorts that include severe cases with pre-infection samples were judged to be necessary. Some responding clones were found in pre-infection memory, which suggests that pre-existing cross-reactive memory T cells took part in the SARS-CoV-2 response. The second-wave clones that peaked on day 37 were not confirmed to be SARS-CoV-2 specific. Contracting CD4+ clones were located mainly in the CM and EM memory subsets, whereas CD8+ clones were found to be enriched in EMRA.

For sequencing, an Illumina NovaSeq 6000 was employed. Using 5'RACE with constant-segment primers, TCRalpha and TCRbeta cDNA libraries were constructed, with sample barcodes and unique molecular identifiers added in the process. Trizol reagent was used to extract RNA from every sample. Libraries were amplified in two PCR steps, with a second sample barcode and Illumina TruSeq adapters added in the second step. Libraries were sequenced on an Illumina NovaSeq with 2 x 150 bp paired-end reads. On the authors' methods: Demultiplexing of reads and collapsing into UMI-guided consensus sequences were performed with migec v1.2.7. Using mixcr v2.1.11, UMI consensuses were aligned to TRA and TRB V and J templates and then assembled into clonotypes. Clonotypes were classified as expanded or contracted when called significant by both edgeR and NoisET, with noise models trained on biological replicates. For edgeR calls, the thresholds were a false discovery rate-adjusted p below 0.01 and a log2 fold-change of 1. PCA with hierarchical clustering of max-normalized trajectories of the 1000 most abundant clonotypes was used as exploratory dynamics analysis. Separately sequenced CD4+ and CD8+ repertoires were used to assign a CD4 or CD8 phenotype to each responding clone. The public reads were reprocessed in TCRdb via fastp at Q25 and MiXCR, keeping in-frame beta chains. Entries are consolidated by CDR3 protein sequence, retaining the most common genes and DNA. In this record, the V and J calls reflect TCRdb's handling and not the investigators' own analysis. The sample includes fewer than 250,000 distinct CDR3 sequences, with just over 15% observed a single time. 2% to 2.5% of the sample is in the top ten clones.

Source material: PBMCs or a T cell subset sorted from them (not recorded which). The chain uses TRBV7-9 and TRBJ2-7; 8 bases in the junction line up with TRBD2. The sequence derives from an adult woman who had mild COVID-19 (a few samples of this study predate the infection). The sample titles of this study are shuffled in the database, so cell type and time point are left out; the donor was told from shared clones. The nucleotide sequence is TGTGCCAGCAGCTTAGTAGCGGGAACCTACGAGCAGTACTTC. Translated, this is CASSLVAGTYEQYF.